This T cell receptor (beta chain) was profiled in a study of blood T cell repertoires in COVID-19. Per the original methods: Counts of nucleated cells, estimated from reference gene primer amplification, were obtained. Generated by immunoSEQ multiplex PCR, the TCRdb table keeps only in-frame clones and is missing some. That table supplies the V and J calls and clone size; D and trimming were determined from the DNA. The sample contains under 250,000 clones, roughly 80% of which appear only once. This TCR came from a woman aged 55-75 years who had recovered from COVID-19. Sequenced: peripheral blood.

For the CDR3, the DNA is TGTGCCACCAGCAGAGTCCTAGTGATGCCAGATACGCAGTATTTT. It translates to CATSRVLVMPDTQYF. This chain uses TRBV15 with TRBJ2-3; no definite D call. The germline V gene encodes CDR1 LNHNV and CDR2 YYDKDF (reference sequence). Trimming left V 1 base short and J 4 bases short, with 12 bases between. The CDR3 spans 15 residues.